Listed below are T cell receptor beta chains from one sample, sequenced in a study of T cell responses to AZD1222 COVID-19 vaccine. Measured with immunoSEQ multiplex PCR; TCRdb has only the in-frame clones, and not every one. This sample yields around 100,000 clones, of which about 85% are seen a single time; about 2% belongs to the top ten. The specimen was peripheral blood, collected on day 0 of AZD1222 vaccination. The receptors originated from an adult in good health. The CDR3 runs from the conserved cysteine through the conserved F or W. Rows give clone size only sometimes, using once, few, many, or a class for an expanded clone.

V,size,CDR3
TRBV5-1,-,CASSPGQGTDTQYF
TRBV20-1,few,CSAPTGLEQYF
TRBV4-2,-,CASSHAGGPRRGNEQFF
TRBV10-3,once,CAISKLADEQYF
TRBV2,few,CASTHDGNEQYF
TRBV7-3,-,CASSFNGGNTEAFF
TRBV2,-,CASRLQSSYEQYF
TRBV28,-,CASSSPSGAVREQYF
TRBV28,few,CASSLTRPQYF
TRBV18,-,CASSPRDSMNTEAFF
TRBV6-5,-,CASSYSQGAPGGYTF
TRBV19,-,CASSTGQGHYGYTF
TRBV10-1,few,CASSELSGGEQYF
TRBV9,once,CASSVGRTPGNTIYF
TRBV9,few,CASSPGRATGTGELFF
TRBV4-1,-,CASSQISGTAEQETQYF
TRBV2,once,CASSEAQGTEAFF
TRBV29-1,-,CSAGRTTEAFF
TRBV6-6,-,CASGGSGNTIYF
TRBV27,-,CASSLKASGRYTDTQYF
TRBV30,-,CAWSVGGYTEAFF
TRBV5-1,-,CASSSRPDSQETQYF
TRBV25-1,-,CASSESVGSLGTQYF
TRBV20-1,-,CSASNPTYEQYF
TRBV19,few,CASSSHPSAGLANAGARQYF
TRBV2,-,CASSVQGSAWTSGNKDEQYF
TRBV12-2,-,CASRLAGRDRGGLGTDTQYF